This record concerns one TCR beta chain sequence. The antigen it recognizes is unknown. Per-base qualities were not stored, and no clone one base away is much larger. CD8 naive samples were obtained by positive selection for CCR7 among CD45RO-negative cells, yielding a CD45RA+CCR7+ population from which TemRA cells were excluded. The donors were healthy, HIV-negative adults who had no recently reported acute infections or vaccinations. Every donor was a Caucasian adult residing in Nashville, Tennessee, USA. Blood was obtained by leukapheresis, after which PBMCs were separated by Ficoll-Histopaque density gradient centrifugation and cryopreserved in liquid nitrogen vapor phase. Analytical flow cytometry was used to check the purity and quantity of every magnetically sorted T cell population. Genomic DNA was isolated from every sorted fraction and measured by UV absorbance on a Nanodrop 2000c. Using the deep immunoSEQ assay, TCR CDR3 regions were amplified from genomic DNA by multiplex PCR. Extracted genomic DNA from each cell subset was distributed evenly across all wells of several immunoSEQ 96-well plates, and each plate was treated as a replicate. For sorted subsets, 150 to 250 ng genomic DNA, equal to 25,000 to 35,000 T cell genomes, was loaded into each replicate PCR. The purified libraries were quantified using a Qubit 3.0 fluorometer, sized with a Bioanalyzer 2100, and then quantified again using the KAPA Library Quantification kit. Every immunoSEQ 96-well plate was sequenced on a separate single-read 150-cycle Illumina NextSeq 550 flow cell. The published analysis was carried out like this. The immunoSEQ output contained only junctional sequences without quality scores, so filtering could not match that applied to full-length reads. Sequences were annotated with PyIR, a Python wrapper for IgBLAST v1.9, and V/J genes and CDR3 were assigned using IMGT germline references. Reads were filtered out if the reads had weak V/J assignments (E-value above 1e-6), no CDR3, stop codons, out-of-frame junctions, or ambiguous translated residues. A V3J clonotype was defined by an identical inferred V gene, J gene, and CDR3 amino acid sequence. The percentage overlap between two repertoires was calculated by dividing the number of shared unique clonotypes by the size of the smaller repertoire. Richness of each repertoire was evaluated using RTK rarefaction, the Chao1 estimator, and Recon v2.1 estimates of unobserved clonotypes. For all TCRbeta clonotypes obtained by the gDNA method from a handful of donors, generation probabilities were computed with OLGA. TCRdb retrieved this table from immuneACCESS and kept in-frame rearrangements only. Not all clones are present; in checked studies, unresolved V genes account for under half, and no reason is known for the remainder. D and trimming were read from the DNA, whereas the V and J calls and clone size are those reported in that table. Here the sample has under 850,000 clones; nearly 95% occur a single time. The biggest ten clones account for more than 20% of the sample.

The data derive from a study of shared clonotypes between healthy human individuals (dated by TCRdb to 2020 to 2021). As for the study more broadly: Three men and two women, aged 18 to 49 years, made up the cohort. Leukapheresis yielded between about 0.85 and 10 billion PBMCs per donor. Blood TCR repertoires of several healthy adults were deeply sequenced to estimate repertoire size and the extent of clonotype sharing between individuals. To increase sequencing depth and limit assay-specific biases, TCR repertoire library preparation and sequencing were carried out by different laboratories using diverse techniques. Per donor, three plates each were used for CD4 naive and CD4 memory, two for CD8 naive, and one for CD8 memory.

Trimming accounts for 9 bases at V and 13 bases at J, while the number of junction bases matched to no gene is 14. The germline V gene sets CDR1 to SGDLS and CDR2 to YYNGEE. The CDR3 goes from the cysteine to the phenylalanine over 12 residues. This entry keeps only the CDR3 DNA: 36 bases, framed from base 1. The paper's findings and limits, for the study overall: Even with the large sequencing depth, rarefaction of the sorted-subset datasets indicated that sequencing was incomplete. Estimated clonotype richness was generally larger for naive than for memory subsets. Sampling was restricted to blood, and TCR repertoires in tissue are likely to differ from TCR repertoires in blood. Pairwise subsampling indicated that sequencing depth was expected to affect the degree of clonotype sharing among donors. The genetic and exposure-history diversity represented was limited by the small number of donors. Sharing across a few donors was observed for approximately 5% of naive CD4, about 4% of naive CD8, over 2% of memory CD4, and roughly 0.4% of memory CD8 clonotypes. Compared with non-shared clonotypes, the clonotypes found in all four sorted-subset donors had higher generation probabilities.

The sequence links TRBV9 to TRBJ1-2, with 8 junctional bases fitting TRBD1. The material sequenced was naive CD8+ T cells sorted from blood. The label giving this sample's cell subset or site can be read as: CD45RA+CCR7+. The receptor was isolated from a man aged 30-40 years in good health. The nucleotide sequence reads as follows: TGTGCCACCGCGGACAGGGCGTCGGGGTTCACCTTC. It specifies CATADRASGFTF.